A selection of T cell receptor beta chains follows, all from one sample in a study of cytomegalovirus exposure and HLA in healthy donors. The assay was immunoSEQ multiplex PCR, and TCRdb's table has in-frame clones only and misses some. The sample records roughly 86,000 clones, over 70% being singletons. The sequenced sample was PBMCs. These receptors all come from a man aged 50-59 years in good health and CMV-seropositive. The CDR3 runs from the conserved cysteine through the conserved F or W. Fields, in order: V gene, D gene, J gene, clone size, CDR3 protein, CDR3 DNA. The D gene is left open where the match is weak. Some rows mark clone size as missing; the rest say once, few, many or name a class of expanded clone.

>TRBV6-1|.|TRBJ1-4|.
CASSGTRQGKEGEKLFF
TGTGCCAGCAGTGGCACGCGTCAGGGAAAGGAAGGTGAAAAACTGTTTTTT
>TRBV10-3|.|TRBJ2-7|.
CATRTDLYEQYF
TGTGCCACCAGGACAGACCTCTACGAGCAGTACTTC
>TRBV13|.|TRBJ1-2|.
CASSLKVGGVGYTF
TGTGCCAGCAGCTTAAAGGTTGGCGGGGTAGGCTACACCTTC
>TRBV7-9|.|TRBJ1-3|.
CASSLGGGNTIYF
TGTGCCAGCAGCTTAGGGGGCGGAAACACCATATATTTT
>TRBV5-1|.|TRBJ2-2|.
CASSLASGSLGELFF
TGCGCCAGCAGCTTGGCCAGCGGTTCCCTCGGGGAGCTGTTTTTT
>TRBV4-1|TRBD1|TRBJ2-4|.
CASSQQGAGAKNIQYF
TGCGCCAGCAGCCAACAGGGGGCAGGAGCCAAAAACATTCAGTACTTC
>TRBV6-5|TRBD2|TRBJ2-7|.
CASIRLAGGPHEQYF
TGTGCCAGCATTCGACTAGCGGGGGGGCCCCACGAGCAGTACTTC
>TRBV4-1|.|TRBJ1-1|few
CASSPERWVNTEAFF
TGCGCCAGCAGCCCCGAGCGGTGGGTGAACACTGAAGCTTTCTTT
>TRBV7-8|TRBD1|TRBJ2-7|.
CASSLGQGTYEQYF
TGTGCCAGCAGCCTGGGACAGGGGACCTACGAGCAGTACTTC
>TRBV7-9|.|TRBJ2-1|.
CASSGYRVRYNEQFF
TGTGCCAGCAGCGGTTACAGGGTTAGGTACAATGAGCAGTTCTTC
>TRBV5-1|TRBD1|TRBJ2-7|.
CASSLGQGPYEQYF
TGCGCCAGCAGCCTGGGACAGGGCCCCTACGAGCAGTACTTC
>TRBV7-9|.|TRBJ2-7|.
CASSFAGIYEQYF
TGTGCCAGCAGCTTTGCAGGCATCTACGAGCAGTACTTC
>TRBV7-2|TRBD1|TRBJ2-7|.
CASSLGDSLSYEQYF
TGTGCCAGCAGCTTAGGGGACAGCCTCTCCTACGAGCAGTACTTC
>TRBV18|.|TRBJ1-1|.
CASSPVPAEGNTEAFF
TGTGCCAGCTCACCAGTACCGGCGGAAGGAAACACTGAAGCTTTCTTT
>TRBV27|.|TRBJ2-2|once
CASSFSTGELFF
TGTGCCAGCAGCTTCTCGACCGGGGAGCTGTTTTTT
>TRBV5-1|TRBD1|TRBJ1-2|.
CASSPKTGGFGYTF
TGCGCCAGCAGCCCAAAGACAGGGGGCTTTGGCTACACCTTC
>TRBV28|.|TRBJ2-5|.
CASSDPTEETQYF
TGTGCCAGCAGTGATCCGACAGAAGAGACCCAGTACTTC
>TRBV6-4|TRBD1|TRBJ2-7|once
CASSERDSYEQYF
TGTGCCAGCAGTGAACGGGACAGCTACGAGCAGTACTTC
>TRBV6-5|.|TRBJ1-1|few
CASSYGIGEAFF
TGTGCCAGCAGTTACGGTATCGGTGAAGCTTTCTTT
>TRBV11-2|.|TRBJ1-1|.
CASSPGGRQTEAFF
TGTGCCAGCAGTCCCGGGGGGCGGCAGACTGAAGCTTTCTTT
>TRBV21-1|.|TRBJ2-7|few
CASSKDNTSLYSYEQYF
TGTGCCAGCAGCAAAGATAATACTAGCTTATACTCCTACGAGCAGTACTTC
>TRBV4-3|TRBD2|TRBJ2-5|.
CASSQVGGGAGETQYF
TGCGCCAGCAGCCAAGTGGGCGGGGGGGCCGGAGAGACCCAGTACTTC
>TRBV18|.|TRBJ2-7|.
CASAGQGNSYEQYF
TGTGCCAGCGCAGGACAAGGAAATTCCTACGAGCAGTACTTC
>TRBV13|.|TRBJ2-1|.
CASRSSPPRHSYNEQFF
TGTGCCAGCAGATCAAGCCCCCCGCGGCACTCCTACAATGAGCAGTTCTTC
>TRBV18|TRBD1|TRBJ2-1|.
CASSVQGGSYNEQFF
TGTGCCAGCTCAGTACAGGGGGGCTCCTACAATGAGCAGTTCTTC
>TRBV5-1|TRBD2|TRBJ2-5|.
CASSLILAGGQETQYF
TGCGCCAGCAGCTTAATTCTAGCGGGGGGGCAAGAGACCCAGTACTTC
>TRBV6-1|.|TRBJ1-1|.
CASRVETEAFF
TGTGCCAGCAGAGTAGAGACTGAAGCTTTCTTT
>TRBV11-1|.|TRBJ1-1|.
CASSLAMAGPEAFF
TGTGCCAGCAGCTTAGCGATGGCAGGGCCTGAAGCTTTCTTT
>TRBV7-2|.|TRBJ2-7|once
CASSLRGFGYEQYF
TGTGCCAGCAGCTTAAGGGGATTCGGCTACGAGCAGTACTTC
>TRBV5-1|TRBD2|TRBJ2-7|.
CASQTSGGYEQYF
TGCGCCAGTCAAACTAGCGGGGGCTACGAGCAGTACTTC
>TRBV6-6|TRBD1|TRBJ1-1|.
CASSPQTGGGNTEAFF
TGTGCCAGCAGTCCGCAGACAGGGGGTGGGAACACTGAAGCTTTCTTT
>TRBV6-5|.|TRBJ2-3|few
CASSYAGQLTDTQYF
TGTGCCAGCAGTTACGCGGGACAGCTCACAGATACGCAGTATTTT
>TRBV7-2|.|TRBJ1-1|once
CASSLARGMNTEAFF
TGTGCCAGCAGCTTAGCGCGGGGCATGAACACTGAAGCTTTCTTT
>TRBV12-5|.|TRBJ1-1|.
CASGGRGKTEAFF
TGTGCTAGTGGTGGTAGGGGTAAAACTGAAGCTTTCTTT
>TRBV19|TRBD1|TRBJ1-1|few
CASLRTGGASYAFF
TGTGCCAGTCTTAGAACAGGGGGCGCTTCGTACGCTTTCTTT
>TRBV9|.|TRBJ2-3|.
CASSVGQSGTDTQYF
TGTGCCAGCAGCGTAGGGCAGTCCGGCACAGATACGCAGTATTTT
>TRBV7-2|.|TRBJ1-2|once
CASSFHTQNRDGYTF
TGTGCCAGCAGCTTCCACACCCAAAACAGAGATGGCTACACCTTC
>TRBV18|.|TRBJ1-6|.
CASSPNLNSPLHF
TGTGCCAGCTCACCAAACTTAAATTCACCCCTCCACTTT
>TRBV7-9|TRBD1|TRBJ1-3|few
CASSFSRGQGGNTIYF
TGTGCCAGCAGCTTTAGCCGGGGACAGGGTGGAAACACCATATATTTT
>TRBV10-2|TRBD2|TRBJ2-5|once
CASSERLAGVKETQYF
TGCGCCAGCAGTGAGCGGCTAGCGGGAGTGAAAGAGACCCAGTACTTC
>TRBV7-2|.|TRBJ2-1|.
CASSQRLGGPYNEQFF
TGTGCCAGCAGCCAGAGGCTGGGGGGGCCCTACAATGAGCAGTTCTTC
>TRBV19|.|TRBJ2-3|few
CASSIQDYTDTQYF
TGTGCCAGTAGTATCCAGGACTACACAGATACGCAGTATTTT
>TRBV6-1|TRBD1|TRBJ1-2|.
CASSGDRGYGYTF
TGTGCCAGCAGTGGGGACAGGGGCTATGGCTACACCTTC
>TRBV6-5|TRBD1|TRBJ2-3|.
CASRQGARTDTQYF
TGTGCCAGCAGACAGGGGGCGAGGACAGATACGCAGTATTTT
>TRBV5-1|.|TRBJ1-1|.
CASSPGGGNTEAFF
TGCGCCAGCAGCCCTGGGGGGGGGAACACTGAAGCTTTCTTT
>TRBV11-2|TRBD2|TRBJ2-3|.
CASSSLAGWVDTQYF
TGTGCCAGCAGCTCCTTAGCGGGGTGGGTAGATACGCAGTATTTT
>TRBV29-1|.|TRBJ2-5|.
CSVGTGNIETQYF
TGCAGCGTTGGAACAGGGAATATAGAGACCCAGTACTTC
>TRBV19|.|TRBJ2-7|once
CASSIDFFGREQYF
TGTGCCAGTAGTATAGATTTCTTCGGTCGCGAGCAGTACTTC
>TRBV2|.|TRBJ1-2|.
CASSGQSTNYGYTF
TGTGCCAGCAGTGGACAGTCAACTAACTATGGCTACACCTTC
>TRBV25-1|TRBD1|TRBJ1-1|.
CASSEFSGQGISGTEAFF
TGTGCCAGCAGTGAATTCAGCGGACAGGGCATATCGGGCACTGAAGCTTTCTTT
>TRBV10-3|.|TRBJ2-5|.
CAISELGLDATQYF
TGTGCCATCAGTGAGTTGGGCCTCGACGCGACCCAGTACTTC
>TRBV5-4|TRBD2|TRBJ2-5|.
CASSSWRGGGETQYF
TGTGCCAGCAGCTCCTGGCGGGGGGGCGGAGAGACCCAGTACTTC
>TRBV18|TRBD1|TRBJ1-4|.
CASSPGTGSNEKLFF
TGTGCCAGCTCACCTGGGACAGGGTCTAATGAAAAACTGTTTTTT